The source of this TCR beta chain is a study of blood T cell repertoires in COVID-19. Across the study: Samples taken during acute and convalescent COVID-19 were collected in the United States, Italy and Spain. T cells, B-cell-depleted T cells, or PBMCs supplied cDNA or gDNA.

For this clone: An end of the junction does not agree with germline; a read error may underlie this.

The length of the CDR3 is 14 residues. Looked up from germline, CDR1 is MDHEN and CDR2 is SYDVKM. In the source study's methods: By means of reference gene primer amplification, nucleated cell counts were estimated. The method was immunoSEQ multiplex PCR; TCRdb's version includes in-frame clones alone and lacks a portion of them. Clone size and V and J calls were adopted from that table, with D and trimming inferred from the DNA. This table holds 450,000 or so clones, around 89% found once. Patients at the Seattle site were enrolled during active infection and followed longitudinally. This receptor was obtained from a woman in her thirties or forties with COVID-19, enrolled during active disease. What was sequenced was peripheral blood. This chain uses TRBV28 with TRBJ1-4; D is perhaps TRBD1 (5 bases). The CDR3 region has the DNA TGTGCCATCCAGGTGGGGGGTACTAGTGAAAAACTGTTTTTT. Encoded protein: CAIQVGGTSEKLFF.